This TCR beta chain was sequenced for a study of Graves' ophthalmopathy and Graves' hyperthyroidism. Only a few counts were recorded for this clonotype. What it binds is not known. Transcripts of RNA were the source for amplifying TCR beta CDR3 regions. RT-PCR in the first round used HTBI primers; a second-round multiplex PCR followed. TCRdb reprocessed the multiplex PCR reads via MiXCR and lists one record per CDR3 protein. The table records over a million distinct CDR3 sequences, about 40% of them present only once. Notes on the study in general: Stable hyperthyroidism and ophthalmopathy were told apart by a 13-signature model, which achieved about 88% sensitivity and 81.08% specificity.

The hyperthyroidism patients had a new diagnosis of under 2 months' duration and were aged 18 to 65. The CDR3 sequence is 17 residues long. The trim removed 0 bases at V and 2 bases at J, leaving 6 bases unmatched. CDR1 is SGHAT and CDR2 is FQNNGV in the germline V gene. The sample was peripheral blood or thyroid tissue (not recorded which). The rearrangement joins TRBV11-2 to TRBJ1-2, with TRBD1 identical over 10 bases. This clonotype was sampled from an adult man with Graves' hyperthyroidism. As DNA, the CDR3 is TGTGCCAGCAGCTTAGATCCGGGACAGGGGATAAACTATGGCTACACCTTC. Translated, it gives CASSLDPGQGINYGYTF.